Sequencing of this T cell receptor beta chain was carried out in a study of technical replicates of blood from a few donors. Germline V gene data show CDR1 as MNHEY and CDR2 as SMNVEV (reference sequence). The CDR3 length is 12 residues. V dropped 9 bases and J dropped 11; count of bases not matched to a gene: 9. Sequenced by immunoSEQ multiplex PCR; TCRdb stores in-frame clones only, minus some. This sample carries 91,000 or so clones, about 95% of them seen once, and the ten largest clones take 0.25% to 0.35%. This chain links TRBV27 with TRBJ1-1; 10 bases map to TRBD1. This TCR derives from a human donor in good health. The sample consisted of T cells isolated from PBMCs. Here the CDR3 reads CASGWGQGFAFF. CDR3 sequence (DNA): TGTGCCAGTGGATGGGGACAGGGGTTCGCTTTCTTT.